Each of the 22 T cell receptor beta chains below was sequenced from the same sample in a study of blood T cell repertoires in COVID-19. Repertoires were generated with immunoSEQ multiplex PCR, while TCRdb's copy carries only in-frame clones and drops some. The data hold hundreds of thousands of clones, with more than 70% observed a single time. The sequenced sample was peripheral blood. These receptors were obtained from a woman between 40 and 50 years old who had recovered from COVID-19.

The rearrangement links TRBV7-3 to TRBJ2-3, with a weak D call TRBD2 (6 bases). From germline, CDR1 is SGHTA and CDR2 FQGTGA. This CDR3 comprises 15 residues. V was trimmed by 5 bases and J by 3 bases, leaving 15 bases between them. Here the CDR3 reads CASSPRAGWTDTQYF. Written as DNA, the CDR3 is TGTGCCAGCAGCCCAAGAGCGGGTTGGACAGATACGCAGTATTTT. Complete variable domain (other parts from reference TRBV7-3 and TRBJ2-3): GAGVSQTPSNKVTEKGKYVELRCDPISGHTALYWYRQSLGQGPEFLIYFQGTGAADDSGLPNDRFFAVRPEGSVSTLKIQRTERGDSAVYLCASSPRAGWTDTQYFGPGTRLTVL.

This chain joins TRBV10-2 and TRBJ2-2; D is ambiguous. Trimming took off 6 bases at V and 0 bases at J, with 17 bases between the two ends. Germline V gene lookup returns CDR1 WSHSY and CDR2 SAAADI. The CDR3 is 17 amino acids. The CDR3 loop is CASRVPLLDSNTGELFF. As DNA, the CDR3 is TGCGCCAGCAGGGTACCCCTGCTTGACTCGAACACCGGGGAGCTGTTTTTT.

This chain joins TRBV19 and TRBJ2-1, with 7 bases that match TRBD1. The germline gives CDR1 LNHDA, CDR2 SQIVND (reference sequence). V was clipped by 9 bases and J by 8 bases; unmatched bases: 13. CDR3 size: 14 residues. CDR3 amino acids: CASAGGESIYEQFF. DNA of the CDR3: TGTGCCAGCGCAGGGGGTGAGTCGATCTATGAGCAGTTCTTC.

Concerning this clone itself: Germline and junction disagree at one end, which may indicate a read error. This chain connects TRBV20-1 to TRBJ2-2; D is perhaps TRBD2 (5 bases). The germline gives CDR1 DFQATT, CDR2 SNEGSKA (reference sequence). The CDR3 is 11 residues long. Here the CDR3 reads CSAAGPGELFF. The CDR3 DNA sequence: TGCAGTGCTGCGGGTCCCGGCGAGCTGTTTTTT.

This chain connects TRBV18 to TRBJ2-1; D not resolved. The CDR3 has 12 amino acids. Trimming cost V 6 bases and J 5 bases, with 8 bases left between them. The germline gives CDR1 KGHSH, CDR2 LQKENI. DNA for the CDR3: TGTGCCAGCTCCGCAGGTAACAATGAGCAGTTCTTC. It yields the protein CASSAGNNEQFF.

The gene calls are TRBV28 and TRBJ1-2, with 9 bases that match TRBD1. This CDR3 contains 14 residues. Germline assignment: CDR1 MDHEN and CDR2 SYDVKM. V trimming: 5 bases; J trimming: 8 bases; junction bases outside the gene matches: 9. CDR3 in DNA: TGTGCCAGCAGTGCGCTACAGGGGGCCGGGGGCTACACCTTC. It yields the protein CASSALQGAGGYTF.

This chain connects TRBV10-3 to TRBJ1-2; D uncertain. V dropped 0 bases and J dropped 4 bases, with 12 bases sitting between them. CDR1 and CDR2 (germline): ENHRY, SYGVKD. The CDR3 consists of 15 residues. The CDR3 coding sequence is TGTGCCATCAGTGAGTCCCCCTCGGGTTCCTATGGCTACACCTTC. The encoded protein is CAISESPSGSYGYTF.

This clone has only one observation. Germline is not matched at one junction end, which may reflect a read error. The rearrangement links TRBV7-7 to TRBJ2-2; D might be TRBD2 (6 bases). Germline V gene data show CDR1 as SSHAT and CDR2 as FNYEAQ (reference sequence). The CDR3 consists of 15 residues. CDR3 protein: CASSASGPNTGELFF. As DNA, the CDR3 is TGTGCTAGCAGCGCCAGCGGGCCGAACACCGGGGAGCTGTTTTTT.

This CDR3 reads CASRRLAGGPSTDTQYF. CDR3 DNA sequence: TGTGCCAGCCGTCGATTAGCGGGAGGCCCCAGCACAGATACGCAGTATTTT. The chain recombines TRBV27 with TRBJ2-3; 10 bases are a match to TRBD2. CDR3 length: 17 amino acids. Trimming cost V 8 bases and J 0 bases; bases outside gene matches: 11. Germline loops: CDR1 MNHEY, CDR2 SMNVEV (reference sequence).

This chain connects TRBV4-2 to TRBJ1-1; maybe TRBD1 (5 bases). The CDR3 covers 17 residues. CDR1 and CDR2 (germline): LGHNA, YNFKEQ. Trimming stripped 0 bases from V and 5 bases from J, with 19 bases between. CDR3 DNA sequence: TGTGCCAGCAGCCAAGATGGTCCCCGGGGGGTTAAGACTGAAGCTTTCTTT. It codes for CASSQDGPRGVKTEAFF.

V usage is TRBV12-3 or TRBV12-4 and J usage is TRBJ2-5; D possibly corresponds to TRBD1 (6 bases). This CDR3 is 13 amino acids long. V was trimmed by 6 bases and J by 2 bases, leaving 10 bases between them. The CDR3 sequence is CASSQRGQETQYF. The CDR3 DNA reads TGTGCCAGCAGCCAGAGGGGGCAAGAGACCCAGTACTTC.

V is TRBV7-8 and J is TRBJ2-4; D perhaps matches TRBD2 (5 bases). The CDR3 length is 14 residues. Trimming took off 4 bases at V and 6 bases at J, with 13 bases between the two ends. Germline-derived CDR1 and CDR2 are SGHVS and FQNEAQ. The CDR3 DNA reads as TGTGCCAGCAGCTCCAATCATCGGGGAAACATTCAGTACTTC. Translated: CASSSNHRGNIQYF.

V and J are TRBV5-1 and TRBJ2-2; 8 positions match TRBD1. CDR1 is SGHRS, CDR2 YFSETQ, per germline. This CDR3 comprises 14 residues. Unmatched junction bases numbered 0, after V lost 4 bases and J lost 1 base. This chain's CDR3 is CASSGTGNTGELFF. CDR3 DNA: TGCGCCAGCAGCGGGACAGGGAACACCGGGGAGCTGTTTTTT.

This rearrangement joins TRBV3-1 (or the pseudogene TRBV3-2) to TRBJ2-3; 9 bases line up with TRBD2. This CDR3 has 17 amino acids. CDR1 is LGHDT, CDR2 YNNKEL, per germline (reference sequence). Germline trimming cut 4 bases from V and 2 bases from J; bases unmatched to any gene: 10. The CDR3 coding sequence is TGTGCCAGCAGCCCCACCCGGGGACTAGCTATCACAGATACGCAGTATTTT. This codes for CASSPTRGLAITDTQYF.

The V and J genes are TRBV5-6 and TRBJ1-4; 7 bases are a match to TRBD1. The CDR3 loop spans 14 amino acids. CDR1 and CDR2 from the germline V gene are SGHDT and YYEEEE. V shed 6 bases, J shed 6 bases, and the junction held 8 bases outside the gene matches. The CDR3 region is CASTEQGRYEKLFF. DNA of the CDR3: TGTGCCAGCACCGAACAGGGGAGGTATGAAAAACTGTTTTTT.

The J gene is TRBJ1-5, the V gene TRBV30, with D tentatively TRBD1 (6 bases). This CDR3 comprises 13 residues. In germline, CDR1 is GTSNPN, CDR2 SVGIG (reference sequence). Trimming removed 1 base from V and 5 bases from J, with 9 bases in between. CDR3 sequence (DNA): TGTGCCTGGAGTGCGGCAGGGGATCAGCCCCAGCATTTT. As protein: CAWSAAGDQPQHF.

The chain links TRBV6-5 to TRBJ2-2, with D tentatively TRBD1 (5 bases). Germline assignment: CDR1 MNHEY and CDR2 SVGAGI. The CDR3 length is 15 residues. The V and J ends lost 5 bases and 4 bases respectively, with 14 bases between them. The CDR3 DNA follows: TGTGCCAGCAGTCCCCGGTGGGGCCCCACCGGGGAGCTGTTTTTT. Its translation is CASSPRWGPTGELFF.

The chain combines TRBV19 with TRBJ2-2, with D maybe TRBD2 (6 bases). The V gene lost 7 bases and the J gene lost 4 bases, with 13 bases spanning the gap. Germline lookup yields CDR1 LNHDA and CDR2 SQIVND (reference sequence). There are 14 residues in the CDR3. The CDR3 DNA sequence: TGTGCCAGTACCCCACCGGGGGTCACCGGGGAGCTGTTTTTT. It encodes CASTPPGVTGELFF.

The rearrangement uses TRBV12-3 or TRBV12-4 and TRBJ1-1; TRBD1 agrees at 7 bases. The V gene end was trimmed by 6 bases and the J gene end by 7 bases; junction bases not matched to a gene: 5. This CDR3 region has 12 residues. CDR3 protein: CASRGTENEAFF. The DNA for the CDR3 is TGTGCCAGCAGGGGGACAGAGAATGAAGCTTTCTTT.

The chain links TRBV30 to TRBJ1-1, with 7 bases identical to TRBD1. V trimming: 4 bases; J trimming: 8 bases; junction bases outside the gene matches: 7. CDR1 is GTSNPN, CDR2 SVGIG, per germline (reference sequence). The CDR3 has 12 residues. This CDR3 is CAWTQGVGEAFF. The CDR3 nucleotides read TGTGCCTGGACCCAGGGGGTGGGGGAAGCTTTCTTT.

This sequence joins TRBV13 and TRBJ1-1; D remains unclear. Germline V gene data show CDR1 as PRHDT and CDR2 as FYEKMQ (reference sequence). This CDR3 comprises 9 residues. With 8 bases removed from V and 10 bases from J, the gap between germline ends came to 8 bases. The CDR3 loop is CASGLGAFF. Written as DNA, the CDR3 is TGTGCCAGCGGACTAGGAGCTTTCTTT. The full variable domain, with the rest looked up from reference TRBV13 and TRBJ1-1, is AAGVIQSPRHLIKEKRETATLKCYPIPRHDTVYWYQQGPGQDPQFLISFYEKMQSDKGSIPDRFSAQQFSDYHSELNMSSLELGDSALYFCASGLGAFFGQGTRLTVV.

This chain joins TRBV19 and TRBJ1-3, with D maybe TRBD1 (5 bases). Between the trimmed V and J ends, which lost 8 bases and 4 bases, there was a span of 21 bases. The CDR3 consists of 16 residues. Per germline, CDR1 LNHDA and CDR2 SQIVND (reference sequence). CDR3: CASRRPGRDSGNTIYF. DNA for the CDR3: TGTGCCAGTCGGCGGCCCGGACGTGACAGCGGAAACACCATATATTTT.